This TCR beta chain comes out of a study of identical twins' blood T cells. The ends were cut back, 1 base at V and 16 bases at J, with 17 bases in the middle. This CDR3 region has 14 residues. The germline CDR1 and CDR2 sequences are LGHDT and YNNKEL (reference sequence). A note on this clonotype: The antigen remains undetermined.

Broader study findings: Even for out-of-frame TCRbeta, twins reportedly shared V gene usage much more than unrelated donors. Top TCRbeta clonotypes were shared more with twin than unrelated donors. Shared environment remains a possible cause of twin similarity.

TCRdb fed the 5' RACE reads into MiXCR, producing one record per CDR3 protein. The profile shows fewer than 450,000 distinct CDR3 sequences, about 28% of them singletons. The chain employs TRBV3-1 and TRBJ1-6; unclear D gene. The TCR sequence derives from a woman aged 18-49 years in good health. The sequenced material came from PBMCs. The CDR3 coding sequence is TGTGCCAGCAGCCAAGTCCCCCAGAACCTGAGACTCCACTTT. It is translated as CASSQVPQNLRLHF.